One sample yielded the 8 T cell receptor beta chains listed below, sequenced in a study of blood T cell repertoires in COVID-19. Clones were sequenced by immunoSEQ multiplex PCR, and TCRdb holds only the in-frame ones, with some missing. The sample holds roughly 140,000 clones; around 76% are singletons and the top ten take about 4%. Sequenced input: peripheral blood. The receptors were sampled from a man in his sixties with acute or convalescent COVID-19.

The chain couples TRBV10-3 to TRBJ2-3; 8 bases map to TRBD2. The CDR3 has 15 residues. Germline CDR1 reads ENHRY; CDR2 reads SYGVKD. Trimming removed 8 bases from V and 1 base from J; junction bases left unmatched: 8. This CDR3 reads CAIPLSGKGTDTQYF. CDR3 nucleotides: TGTGCCATCCCCCTTAGCGGGAAGGGCACAGATACGCAGTATTTT.

This clone has a single count. The gene calls are TRBV5-1 and TRBJ1-1; TRBD1 might be the D (6 bases). The CDR3 length is 16 residues. Trimming shortened V by 0 bases and J by 2 bases, and 14 bases separated the two germline ends. Germline CDR1 is SGHRS and CDR2 is YFSETQ. The CDR3 protein is CASSLGGGSTNTEAFF. CDR3 bases: TGCGCCAGCAGCTTGGGTGGGGGCTCAACTAACACTGAAGCTTTCTTT.

This clone was found once. The chain is built from TRBV28 and TRBJ2-7, with a weak D call TRBD1 (5 bases). The germline V gene encodes CDR1 MDHEN and CDR2 SYDVKM. With 5 bases removed from V and 3 bases from J, the gap between germline ends came to 14 bases. The CDR3 covers 14 residues. Written as DNA, the CDR3 is TGTGCCAGCAGTGGATGGAGACAGAACTACGAGCAGTACTTC. It translates to CASSGWRQNYEQYF.

The rearrangement uses TRBV6-6 and TRBJ2-1, with TRBD1 matching over 7 bases. The CDR3 has 16 amino acids. V lost 4 bases and J lost 5; bases outside the gene matches: 11. Germline V gives CDR1 MNHNY, CDR2 SVGAGI (reference sequence). This CDR3 is CASSLYTGELNNEQFF. CDR3 sequence (DNA): TGTGCCAGCAGTTTGTACACAGGGGAATTGAACAATGAGCAGTTCTTC.

The rearrangement joins TRBV4-1 to TRBJ2-1; 7 positions match TRBD2. CDR1 and CDR2 from the germline V gene are MGHRA and YSYEKL. V was clipped by 0 bases and J by 7 bases; unmatched bases: 9. The CDR3 is 16 amino acids. CDR3 region: CASSQEGEGGTNEQFF. For the CDR3, the DNA is TGCGCCAGCAGCCAAGAAGGGGAGGGCGGTACTAATGAGCAGTTCTTC.

V gene TRBV5-8 combines with J gene TRBJ2-7; 9 bases agree with TRBD1. Trimming at V came to 4 bases and at J to 3 bases, leaving 8 bases not matched to a gene. CDR3 length: 15 residues. Germline CDR1 reads SGHTS; CDR2 reads YDEGEE. The DNA for the CDR3 is TGTGCCAGCAGCGCGCGACAGGGGGGACTCTACGAGCAGTACTTC. Protein: CASSARQGGLYEQYF.

The rearrangement links TRBV5-1 to TRBJ2-7, with D possibly TRBD1 on 6 matching bases. The CDR3 sequence is 14 residues long. Trimming took 4 bases from V and 3 from J, leaving 14 bases between them. Per germline, CDR1 SGHRS and CDR2 YFSETQ. The CDR3 here is CASSPGTSYYEQYF. The CDR3 bases are TGCGCCAGCAGCCCGGGGACATCTTACTACGAGCAGTACTTC.

This chain joins TRBV2 and TRBJ1-2; TRBD1 aligns across 9 bases. V shed 6 bases and J 8 bases; nucleotides not matched to a gene: 7. This CDR3 region has 13 residues. Germline CDR1 is SNHLY and CDR2 is FYNNEI. Here the CDR3 DNA reads TGTGCCAGCAGGGACACAGGGGGCGGAGGCTACACCTTC. Encoded protein: CASRDTGGGGYTF.